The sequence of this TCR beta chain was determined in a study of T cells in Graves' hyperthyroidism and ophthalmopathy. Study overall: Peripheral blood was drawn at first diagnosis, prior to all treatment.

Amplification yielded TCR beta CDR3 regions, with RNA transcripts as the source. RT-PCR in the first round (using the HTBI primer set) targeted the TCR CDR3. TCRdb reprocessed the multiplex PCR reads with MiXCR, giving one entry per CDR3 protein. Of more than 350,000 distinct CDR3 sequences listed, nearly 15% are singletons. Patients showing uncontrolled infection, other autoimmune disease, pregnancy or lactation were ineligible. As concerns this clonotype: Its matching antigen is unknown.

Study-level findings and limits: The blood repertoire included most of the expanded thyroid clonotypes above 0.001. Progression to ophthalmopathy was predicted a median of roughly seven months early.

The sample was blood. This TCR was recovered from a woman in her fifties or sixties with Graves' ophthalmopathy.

CDR3 nucleotide sequence: TGTGCCAGCAGGACAGCGTATGGCTACACCTTC. This codes for CASRTAYGYTF. V usage is TRBV6-1 and J usage is TRBJ1-2; TRBD1 is a possible D gene (5 bases). Germline CDR1 reads MNHNS; CDR2 reads SASEGT. The CDR3 is 11 residues long. Trimming left V 6 bases short and J 5 bases short, with 7 bases between.